The rows below give T cell receptor beta chains drawn from one sample of a study of blood T cell repertoires in COVID-19. The data were produced by immunoSEQ multiplex PCR, yet TCRdb's version contains in-frame clones alone and is incomplete. The sample holds about 480,000 clones, 88% seen once. The material sequenced was PBMCs or T cells enriched from blood (not recorded which). The source of these receptors is an older woman who had recovered from COVID-19. The CDR3 runs from the conserved cysteine through the conserved F or W. A D gene is named only where the DNA matches it firmly. Clone size is stated in some rows and not others, as once, few, many or a class when expanded.

V gene	clone size	D gene	J gene	CDR3 DNA	CDR3 protein
TRBV19	few	NA	TRBJ1-1	TGTGCCAGTAGTGCCCAACAGGGTGTCACTGAAGCTTTCTTT	CASSAQQGVTEAFF
TRBV2	NA	TRBD1	TRBJ1-2	TGTGCCAGCAGTGAAGGGACAGGGTTATTTGGCTACACCTTC	CASSEGTGLFGYTF
TRBV7-2	few	TRBD2	TRBJ2-4	TGTGCCAGCGACCCCGGGGGGGACATTCAGTACTTC	CASDPGGDIQYF
TRBV10-1	NA	TRBD2	TRBJ2-3	TGCGCCAGCAGTGACACTAGCGGGGGATTAGGACATACGCAGTATTTT	CASSDTSGGLGHTQYF
TRBV30	once	NA	TRBJ1-1	TGTGCCTGGAGTCGCGGGGGTGATGTAGCTTTCTTT	CAWSRGGDVAFF
TRBV19	few	NA	TRBJ2-7	TGTGCCAGTAACGGACAGAGCTCCTACGAGCAGTACTTC	CASNGQSSYEQYF
TRBV5-1	NA	NA	TRBJ1-1	TGCGCCAGCAGCTTGGCGGTTGGTGCGAACACTGAAGCTTTCTTT	CASSLAVGANTEAFF
TRBV11-2	NA	NA	TRBJ2-3	TGTGCCAGCAGCAACCCGACAGGCACAGATACGCAGTATTTT	CASSNPTGTDTQYF
TRBV3-1/TRBV3-2	NA	TRBD2	TRBJ2-3	TGTGCCAGCAGCCCCGGGACTACTCCCTTGGGGCAGTATTTT	CASSPGTTPLGQYF
TRBV28	NA	TRBD1	TRBJ1-2	TGTGCCAGCAGTTCTACAGGGGGCCACACCTTC	CASSSTGGHTF
TRBV29-1	few	TRBD1	TRBJ1-2	TGCAGCGTAAGGGACAGGGAGGGATATGGCTACACCTTC	CSVRDREGYGYTF
TRBV25-1	NA	NA	TRBJ1-2	TGTGCCAGCAGTGATTCGAACTATGGCTACACCTTC	CASSDSNYGYTF
TRBV30	NA	NA	TRBJ1-6	TGTGCCTGGAGTGGGGCAACAGGGAATAATTCACCCCTCCACTTT	CAWSGATGNNSPLHF
TRBV10-3	NA	TRBD1	TRBJ2-5	TGTGCCATCAGTAAACAGGGGGCGGGGGAGACCCAGTACTTC	CAISKQGAGETQYF
TRBV6-1	few	TRBD1	TRBJ1-1	TGTGCCAGCAGTGAACAAACAGGGGGGTGGACTGAAGCTTTCTTT	CASSEQTGGWTEAFF
TRBV9	NA	NA	TRBJ2-3	TGTGCCAGCAGCGTAGCGGGGGATACGCAGTATTTT	CASSVAGDTQYF
TRBV19	NA	TRBD1	TRBJ1-6	TGTGCCAGTAACCCTTGGGGACAGGGGGATTCACCCCTCCACTTT	CASNPWGQGDSPLHF
TRBV5-1	NA	TRBD1	TRBJ2-6	TGCGCCAGCAGCTTGGGGGACAGGGGAACCGGGGCCAACGTCCTGACTTTC	CASSLGDRGTGANVLTF
TRBV4-1	NA	TRBD1	TRBJ1-2	TGCGCCAGCAGCCAAGATGGAACAGGGGATAAGGTCTATGGCTACACCTTC	CASSQDGTGDKVYGYTF
TRBV15	NA	TRBD1	TRBJ1-3	TGTGCCACCAGCAGAGATGGTCGGACAGGGGGGAACTCTGGAAACACCATATATTTT	CATSRDGRTGGNSGNTIYF
TRBV7-8	few	NA	TRBJ1-1	TGTGCCAGCAGCTTAGCGGGCTACACTGAAGCTTTCTTT	CASSLAGYTEAFF
TRBV11-2	NA	NA	TRBJ2-7	TGTGCCAGCAGCATACAACCGGCCCCAGGATACGAGCAGTACTTC	CASSIQPAPGYEQYF